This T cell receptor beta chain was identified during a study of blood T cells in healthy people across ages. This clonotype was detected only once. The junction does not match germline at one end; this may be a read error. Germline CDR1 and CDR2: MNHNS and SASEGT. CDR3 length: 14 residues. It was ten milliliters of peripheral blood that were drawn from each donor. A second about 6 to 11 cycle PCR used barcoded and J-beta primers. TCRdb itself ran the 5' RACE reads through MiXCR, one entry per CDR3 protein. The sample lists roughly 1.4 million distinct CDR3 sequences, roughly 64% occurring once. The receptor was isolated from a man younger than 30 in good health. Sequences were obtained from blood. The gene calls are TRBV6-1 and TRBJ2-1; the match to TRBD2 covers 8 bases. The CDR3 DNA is TGTGCCAGCAATCCTGGCACTAGCGGATTGAAAGAGTACTTC. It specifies CASNPGTSGLKEYF.